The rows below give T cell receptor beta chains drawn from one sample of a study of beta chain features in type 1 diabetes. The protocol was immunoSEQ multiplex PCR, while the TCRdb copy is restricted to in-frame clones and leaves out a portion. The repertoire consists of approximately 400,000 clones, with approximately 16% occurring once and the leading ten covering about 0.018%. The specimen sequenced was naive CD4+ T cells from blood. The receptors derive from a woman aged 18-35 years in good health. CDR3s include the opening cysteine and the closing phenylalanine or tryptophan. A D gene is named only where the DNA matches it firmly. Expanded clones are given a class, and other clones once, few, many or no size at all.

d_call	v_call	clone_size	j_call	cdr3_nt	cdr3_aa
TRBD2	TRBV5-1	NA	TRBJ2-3	TGCGCCAGCGGGGAATTATCGGGAGGCCCAGATACGCAGTATTTT	CASGELSGGPDTQYF
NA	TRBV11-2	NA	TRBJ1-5	TGTGCCAGCAGCTTAGGCCTGGGAGATCAGCCCCAGCATTTT	CASSLGLGDQPQHF
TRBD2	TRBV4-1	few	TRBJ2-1	TGCGCCAGCAGCCAAGATGTGGCTAGCGGGAGGGCCCGGTACAATGAGCAGTTCTTC	CASSQDVASGRARYNEQFF
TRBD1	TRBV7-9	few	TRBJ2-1	TGTGCCAGCAGCTCGGACAGGGATTCGCCTGAGCAGTTCTTC	CASSSDRDSPEQFF
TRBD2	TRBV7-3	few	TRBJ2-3	TGTGCCAGCAGCTTACCTAGCGGGAGCAGCACGCAGTATTTT	CASSLPSGSSTQYF
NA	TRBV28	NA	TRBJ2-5	TGTGCCAGCAGTCTCCCCGGACTCAGGGGAGAGACCCAGTACTTC	CASSLPGLRGETQYF
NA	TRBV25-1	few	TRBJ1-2	TGTGCCAGCAATCAAGCGGGAGCCTATGGCTACACCTTC	CASNQAGAYGYTF
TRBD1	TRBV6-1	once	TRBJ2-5	TGTGCCAGCAGCTCCCCTGACAGGGGGCAAGAGACCCAGTACTTC	CASSSPDRGQETQYF
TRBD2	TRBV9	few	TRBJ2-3	TGTGCCAGCAGCGAAAGCCGGGGACTAGCGGGACACCTGGGAGATACGCAGTATTTT	CASSESRGLAGHLGDTQYF
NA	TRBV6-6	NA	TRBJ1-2	TGTGCCAGCTGCCTACCTTCCCTCTATGGCTACACCTTC	CASCLPSLYGYTF
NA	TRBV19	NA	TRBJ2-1	TGTCTCCCTCAGGGGTGTATTTACAATGAGCAGTTCTTC	CLPQGCIYNEQFF
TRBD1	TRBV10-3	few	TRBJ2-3	TGTGGGTCCCAGGGGGCGGGCACAGATACGCAGTATTTT	CGSQGAGTDTQYF
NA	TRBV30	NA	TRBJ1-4	TGTGCCTGGAGTGAGGTATCGGCACGTCAGGGAAAACTGTTTTTT	CAWSEVSARQGKLFF
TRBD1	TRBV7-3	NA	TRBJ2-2	TGTGCCACCCGACAGGGTAACACCGGGGAGCTGTTTTTT	CATRQGNTGELFF
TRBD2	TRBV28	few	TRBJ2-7	TGTGCCAGCAGCTCTCCGGGGACTAGCGGTAACGAGCAGTACTTC	CASSSPGTSGNEQYF
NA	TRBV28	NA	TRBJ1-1	TGTGCCAGCAGTCGACAGGTTATGAACACTGAAGCTTTCTTT	CASSRQVMNTEAFF
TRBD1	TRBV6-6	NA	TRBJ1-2	TGTGCCAGCACCCCACCGAGACAGGGCTTTAACTATGGCTACACCTTC	CASTPPRQGFNYGYTF
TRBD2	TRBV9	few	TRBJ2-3	TGTGCCAGCAGCGTAGGGCTAGCGGGAGGGCCAATCCTCACAGATACGCAGTATTTT	CASSVGLAGGPILTDTQYF
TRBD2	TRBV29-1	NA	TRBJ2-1	TGCAGCGTTGAAGATTTTAGAACTAGCGCTTCCTACAATGAGCAGTTCTTC	CSVEDFRTSASYNEQFF
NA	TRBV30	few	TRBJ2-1	TGTGCCTGGACCGGGAGCTCCTACAATGAGCAGTTCTTC	CAWTGSSYNEQFF
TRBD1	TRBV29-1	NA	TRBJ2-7	TGCAACCTGTCCAGGGGGCTTTACGAGCAGTACTTC	CNLSRGLYEQYF
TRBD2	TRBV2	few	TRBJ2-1	TGTGCCAGCAGTGGGCAACTAGCGGGAGACAATGAGCAGTTCTTC	CASSGQLAGDNEQFF
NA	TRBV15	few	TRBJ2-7	TGTGCCACCAGCGCGGTACTGGCCTACGAGCAGTACTTC	CATSAVLAYEQYF
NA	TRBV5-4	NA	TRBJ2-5	TGTGCCAGCAGCTTCGAACACCCGAGGGAGACCCAGTACTTC	CASSFEHPRETQYF
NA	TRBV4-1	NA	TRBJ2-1	TGCGCCAGCATGGAGGGAAGGGGGCGAAGCTCCTACAATGAGCAGTTCTTC	CASMEGRGRSSYNEQFF
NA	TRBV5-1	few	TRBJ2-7	TGCGCCAGCAGCGAAACAGGGTCCTACGAGCAGTACTTC	CASSETGSYEQYF
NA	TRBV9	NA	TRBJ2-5	TGTGCCAGCAGCGTAATCTGGCGGCAGAGCCTAGAGACCCAGTACTTC	CASSVIWRQSLETQYF
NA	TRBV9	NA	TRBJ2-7	TGTGCCAGCAGCGTAGCCCCAGGGGCCGCCTACGAGCAGTACTTC	CASSVAPGAAYEQYF
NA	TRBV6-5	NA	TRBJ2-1	TGTGCCAGCAGTTACTCGAAACGGAGACTTTACAATGAGCAGTTCTTC	CASSYSKRRLYNEQFF
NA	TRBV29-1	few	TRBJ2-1	TGCAGCGTAGCGGACCGGTACAATGAGCAGTTCTTC	CSVADRYNEQFF
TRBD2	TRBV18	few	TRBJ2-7	TGTGCCAGCTCACCGAGACTAGCGGGAAGCTACGAGCAGTACTTC	CASSPRLAGSYEQYF
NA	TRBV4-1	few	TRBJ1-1	TGCGCCAGCAGAGACCCTCGGGGAAGGAACACTGAAGCTTTCTTT	CASRDPRGRNTEAFF
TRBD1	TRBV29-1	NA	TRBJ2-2	TGCAGCGGTGACAGGGGCGCCGGGGAGCTGTTTTTT	CSGDRGAGELFF
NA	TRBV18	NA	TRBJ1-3	TGTGCCAGCTCACAGGGGCCTGGAAACACCATATATTTT	CASSQGPGNTIYF
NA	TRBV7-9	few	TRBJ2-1	TGTGCCAGCAGCCCCGGGACAACCCGGAATGAGCAGTTCTTC	CASSPGTTRNEQFF
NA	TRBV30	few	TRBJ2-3	TGTGCCTGGAGTGTACAGCGGGCCCGCACAGATACGCAGTATTTT	CAWSVQRARTDTQYF
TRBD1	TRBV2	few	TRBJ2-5	TGTGCCACCCGACAGGGGGGTTCTACAGAGACCCAGTACTTC	CATRQGGSTETQYF
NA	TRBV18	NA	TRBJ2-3	TGTGCCAGCTCACCGGTTACAACAGGGACCGGTACGCAGTATTTT	CASSPVTTGTGTQYF
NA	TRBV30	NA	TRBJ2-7	TGTGCCTGGAGTCGCAGTAAGTGGGGCATACCCTACGAGCAGTACTTC	CAWSRSKWGIPYEQYF
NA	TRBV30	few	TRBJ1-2	TGTGCCTGGAGTCCTAATAACTATGGCTACACCTTC	CAWSPNNYGYTF
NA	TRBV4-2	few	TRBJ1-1	TGTGCCAGCAGCCGGTATCCCCAGGGAGGGGGGAACACTGAAGCTTTCTTT	CASSRYPQGGGNTEAFF
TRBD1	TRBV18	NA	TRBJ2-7	TGTGCCAGCTCACCCGGGACAGGGGCCTCCTACGAGCAGTACTTC	CASSPGTGASYEQYF
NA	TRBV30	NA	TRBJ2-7	TGTGCCTGGTCCTCAGGGCAACCAACCTACGAGCAGTACTTC	CAWSSGQPTYEQYF